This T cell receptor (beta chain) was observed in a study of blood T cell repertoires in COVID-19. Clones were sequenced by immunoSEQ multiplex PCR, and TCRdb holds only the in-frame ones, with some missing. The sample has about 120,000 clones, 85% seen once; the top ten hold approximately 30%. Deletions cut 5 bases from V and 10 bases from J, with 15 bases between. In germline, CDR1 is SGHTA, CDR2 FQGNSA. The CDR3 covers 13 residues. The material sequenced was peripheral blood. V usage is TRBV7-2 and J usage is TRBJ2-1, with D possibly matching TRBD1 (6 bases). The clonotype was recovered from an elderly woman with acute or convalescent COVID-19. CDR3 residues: CASSVDRFREQFF. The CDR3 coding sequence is TGTGCCAGCAGCGTCGACAGGTTTCGCGAGCAGTTCTTC.